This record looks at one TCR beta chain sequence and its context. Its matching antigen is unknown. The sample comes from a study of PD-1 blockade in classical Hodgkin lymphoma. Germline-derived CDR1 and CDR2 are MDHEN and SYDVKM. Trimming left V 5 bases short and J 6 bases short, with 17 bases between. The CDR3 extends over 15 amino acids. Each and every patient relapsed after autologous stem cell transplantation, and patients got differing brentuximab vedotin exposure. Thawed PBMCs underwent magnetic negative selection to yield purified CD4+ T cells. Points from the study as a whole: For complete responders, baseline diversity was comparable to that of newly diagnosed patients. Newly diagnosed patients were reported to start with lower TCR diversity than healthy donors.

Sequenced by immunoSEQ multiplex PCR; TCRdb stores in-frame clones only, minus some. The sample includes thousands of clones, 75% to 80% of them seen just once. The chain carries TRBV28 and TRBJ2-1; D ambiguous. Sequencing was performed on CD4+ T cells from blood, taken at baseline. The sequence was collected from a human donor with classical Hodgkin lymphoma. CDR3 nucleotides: TGTGCCAGCAGTCTTGACCAAGTCCGTAGCAATGAGCAGTTCTTC. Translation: CASSLDQVRSNEQFF.